The 9 T cell receptor beta chains reported below all come from one sample, sequenced in a study of PD-1 blockade in classical Hodgkin lymphoma. The data were produced by immunoSEQ multiplex PCR, yet TCRdb's version contains in-frame clones alone and is incomplete. The table has 60,000 or so clones, 90% seen once; the top ten hold 9.7%. Relapse was seen in all patients after autologous stem cell transplantation, and brentuximab vedotin exposure was variable. This specimen was peripheral blood mononuclear cells (PBMCs), taken at baseline. These receptors were collected from a human donor with classical Hodgkin lymphoma.

The chain employs TRBV15 and TRBJ2-1; D is unresolved. CDR1 and CDR2 from the germline V gene are LNHNV and YYDKDF (reference sequence). V gave up 0 bases and J gave up 6 bases, with 6 bases separating them. The CDR3 is 13 amino acids. Written as DNA, the CDR3 is TGTGCCACCAGCAGAGACATCGGCAATGAGCAGTTCTTC. Translation gives CATSRDIGNEQFF.

The gene calls are TRBV9 and TRBJ2-3, with 8 bases identical to TRBD2. V dropped 0 bases and J dropped 5; count of bases not matched to a gene: 8. Germline V gives CDR1 SGDLS, CDR2 YYNGEE. This CDR3 is 16 amino acids long. The CDR3: CASSVDLGLAGDTQYF. For the CDR3, the DNA is TGTGCCAGCAGCGTAGATCTCGGGCTAGCGGGAGATACGCAGTATTTT.

V is TRBV27 and J is TRBJ2-7; 8 bases align to TRBD2. Germline V gene lookup returns CDR1 MNHEY and CDR2 SMNVEV (reference sequence). The CDR3 is made up of 11 amino acids. With V trimmed by 7 bases and J by 6 bases, 2 bases remained unmatched. Written as DNA, the CDR3 is TGTGCCAGCACGGCGGGGGGCGAGCAGTACTTC. Protein sequence: CASTAGGEQYF.

The chain joins TRBV28 to TRBJ1-3; D remains ambiguous. The ends were cut back, 7 bases at V and 1 base at J, with 8 bases in the middle. The length of the CDR3 is 13 residues. Germline V gene sequence: CDR1 MDHEN, CDR2 SYDVKM. The CDR3 spells CASNSDSGNTIYF. The CDR3 region has the DNA TGTGCCAGCAACAGCGATTCTGGAAACACCATATATTTT.

The gene calls are TRBV2 and TRBJ2-7; 11 bases are shared with TRBD2. V lost 7 bases to trimming and J lost 3 bases; unmatched junction nucleotides: 11. From germline, CDR1 is SNHLY and CDR2 FYNNEI. This CDR3 region has 16 residues. CDR3 nucleotides: TGTGCCAGCACACCTACACTAGCGGGGGTCGGCTACGAGCAGTACTTC. Its protein is CASTPTLAGVGYEQYF.

This chain uses TRBV27 with TRBJ1-6; possibly TRBD1 for D (6 bases). Germline lookup yields CDR1 MNHEY and CDR2 SMNVEV (reference sequence). The V and J ends lost 0 bases and 7 bases respectively, with 13 bases between them. CDR3 length: 16 residues. The CDR3 coding sequence is TGTGCCAGCAGTTTATCCCCGACAGGTTGGAATTCACCCCTCCACTTT. Its protein product is CASSLSPTGWNSPLHF.

The rearrangement joins TRBV25-1 to TRBJ2-3; D gene unclear. V was pared by 1 base and J by 0 bases, with 11 bases between. CDR1 and CDR2 from the germline V gene are MGHDK and SYGVNS. The CDR3 runs 16 residues. CDR3 bases: TGTGCCAGCAGTGAATTCAGGTCAGCTAGCACAGATACGCAGTATTTT. Its protein product is CASSEFRSASTDTQYF.

This chain uses TRBV6-1 with TRBJ2-6; the D gene could be TRBD1 or TRBD2 (5 bases each). The CDR3 runs to 19 residues. V was cut by 1 base and J by 0 bases, with 16 bases left in between. CDR1 MNHNS and CDR2 SASEGT come from the germline V gene. CDR3 loop: CASSEEWQGGGSGANVLTF. The CDR3 DNA sequence: TGTGCCAGCAGTGAAGAGTGGCAGGGTGGAGGCTCTGGGGCCAACGTCCTGACTTTC.

This clone is a singleton in its sample. CDR3 DNA sequence: TGTGCCAGCAGTTTATCTCCTGGGGGACCCTACGAGCAGTACTTC. Protein product: CASSLSPGGPYEQYF. The chain is built from TRBV27 and TRBJ2-7; D is tentatively TRBD1 or TRBD2 (5 bases each). Trimming stripped 0 bases from V and 2 bases from J, with 11 bases between. Per germline, CDR1 MNHEY and CDR2 SMNVEV (reference sequence). The CDR3 loop spans 15 amino acids.